This T cell receptor (beta chain) was sequenced for a study of siplizumab effects on memory and regulatory T cells. Findings and caveats of the study: In unstimulated cells, naive T cells appeared more diverse than memory T cells and seemed major alloresponse contributors.

Using immunoSEQ multiplex PCR, the repertoire was profiled, and TCRdb retains in-frame clones only, with some absent. The profile shows tens of thousands of clones, 93% of them singletons. The length of the CDR3 is 16 residues. The germline gives CDR1 SGHRS, CDR2 YFSETQ. The ends lost 0 bases at V and 2 bases at J; junction bases unmatched: 4. Note on this clone: Its antigen is undetermined.

Sequencing used CD8+ T cells sorted from blood. This TCR came from a human donor in good health. V gene TRBV5-1 combines with J gene TRBJ2-1, with 8 bases fitting TRBD1. The CDR3 reads CASSLAGQGPYNEQFF. CDR3 nucleotides: TGCGCCAGCAGCTTGGCCGGACAGGGACCCTACAATGAGCAGTTCTTC.